The sequence of this T cell receptor (beta chain) was determined in a study of T cells in Graves' hyperthyroidism and ophthalmopathy. There were TCR beta CDR3 regions amplified from RNA transcripts. RT-PCR in the first round (using the HTBI primer set) targeted the TCR CDR3. Via MiXCR, TCRdb re-called the multiplex PCR reads, giving one row per CDR3 protein. The sample gives over 700,000 distinct CDR3 sequences, approximately 19% of which show up once; 16% is in the top ten. The CDR3 spans 16 residues. Germline trimming cut 6 bases from V and 0 bases from J; bases unmatched to any gene: 7. The specimen was blood. The clonotype comes from a woman between 50 and 59 years old with Graves' hyperthyroidism that later progressed to Graves' ophthalmopathy. J is TRBJ1-1 and V is TRBV12-3 or TRBV12-4, with 10 positions matching TRBD1. The CDR3 DNA sequence: TGTGCCAGCAGAAAATGGGACAGGGGCGTGAACACTGAAGCTTTCTTT. It yields the protein CASRKWDRGVNTEAFF.